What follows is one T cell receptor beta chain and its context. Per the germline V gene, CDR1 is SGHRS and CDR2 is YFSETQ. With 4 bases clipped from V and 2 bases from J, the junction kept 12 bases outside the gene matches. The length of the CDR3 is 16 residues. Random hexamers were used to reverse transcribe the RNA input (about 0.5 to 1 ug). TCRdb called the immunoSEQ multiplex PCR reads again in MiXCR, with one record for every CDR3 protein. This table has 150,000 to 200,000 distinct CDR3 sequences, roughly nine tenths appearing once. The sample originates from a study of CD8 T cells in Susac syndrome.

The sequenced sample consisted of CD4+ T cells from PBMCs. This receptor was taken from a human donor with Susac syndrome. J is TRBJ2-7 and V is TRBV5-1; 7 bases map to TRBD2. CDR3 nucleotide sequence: TGCGCCAGCAGCGGCTCCAAAGCGGGGCCAACCTACGAGCAGTACTTC. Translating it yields CASSGSKAGPTYEQYF.